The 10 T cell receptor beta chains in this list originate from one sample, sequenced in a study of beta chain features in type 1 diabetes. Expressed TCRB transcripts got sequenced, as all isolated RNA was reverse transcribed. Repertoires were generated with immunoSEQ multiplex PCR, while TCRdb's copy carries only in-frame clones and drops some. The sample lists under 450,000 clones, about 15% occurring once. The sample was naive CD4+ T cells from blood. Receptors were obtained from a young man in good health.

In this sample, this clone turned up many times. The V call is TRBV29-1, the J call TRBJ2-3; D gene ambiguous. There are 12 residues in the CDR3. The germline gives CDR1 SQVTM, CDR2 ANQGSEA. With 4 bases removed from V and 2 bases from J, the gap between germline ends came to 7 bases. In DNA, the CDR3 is TGCAGCGTTGCGAGGCTCACAGATACGCAGTATTTT. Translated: CSVARLTDTQYF.

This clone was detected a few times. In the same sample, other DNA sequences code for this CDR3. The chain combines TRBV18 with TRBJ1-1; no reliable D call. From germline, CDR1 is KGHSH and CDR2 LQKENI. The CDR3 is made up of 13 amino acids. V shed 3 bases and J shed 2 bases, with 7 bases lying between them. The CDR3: CASSPQRNTEAFF. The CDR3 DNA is TGTGCCAGCTCACCCCAGAGAAACACTGAAGCTTTCTTT.

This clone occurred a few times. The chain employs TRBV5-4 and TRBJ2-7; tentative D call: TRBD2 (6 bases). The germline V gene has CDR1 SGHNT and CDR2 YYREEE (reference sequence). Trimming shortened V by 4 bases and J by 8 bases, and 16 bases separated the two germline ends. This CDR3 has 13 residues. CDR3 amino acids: CASSRWRGGKQYV. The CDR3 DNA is TGTGCCAGCAGCCGATGGCGGGGCGGGAAGCAGTACGTC.

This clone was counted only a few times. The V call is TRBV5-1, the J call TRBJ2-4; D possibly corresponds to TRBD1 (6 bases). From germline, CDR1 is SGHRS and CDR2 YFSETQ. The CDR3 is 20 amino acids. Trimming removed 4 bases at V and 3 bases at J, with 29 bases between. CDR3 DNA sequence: TGCGCCAGCAGCCCTCTTTTACCCCGGACAGTCTATATGGACAAAAACATTCAGTACTTC. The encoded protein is CASSPLLPRTVYMDKNIQYF.

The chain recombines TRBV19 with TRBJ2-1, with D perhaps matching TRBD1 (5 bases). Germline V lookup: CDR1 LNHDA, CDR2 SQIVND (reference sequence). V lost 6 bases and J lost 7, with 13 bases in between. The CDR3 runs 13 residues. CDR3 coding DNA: TGTGCCAGTAGCCTCAGGGTGTTGAATGAGCAGTTCTTC. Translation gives CASSLRVLNEQFF. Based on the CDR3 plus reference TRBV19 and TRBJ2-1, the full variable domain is DGGITQSPKYLFRKEGQNVTLSCEQNLNHDAMYWYRQDPGQGLRLIYYSQIVNDFQKGDIAEGYSVSREKKESFPLTVTSAQKNPTAFYLCASSLRVLNEQFFGPGTRLTVL.

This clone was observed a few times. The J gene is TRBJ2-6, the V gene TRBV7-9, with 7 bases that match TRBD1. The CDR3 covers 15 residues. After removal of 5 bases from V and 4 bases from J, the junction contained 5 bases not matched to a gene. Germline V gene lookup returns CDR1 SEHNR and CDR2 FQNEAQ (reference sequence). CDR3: CASSTGVPGANVLTF. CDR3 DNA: TGTGCCAGCAGCACAGGGGTTCCCGGGGCCAACGTCCTGACTTTC.

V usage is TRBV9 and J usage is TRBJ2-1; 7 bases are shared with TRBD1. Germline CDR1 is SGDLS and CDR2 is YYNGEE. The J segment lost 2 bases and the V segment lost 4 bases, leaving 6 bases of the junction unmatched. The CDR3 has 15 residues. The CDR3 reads CASSPRQGAYNEQFF. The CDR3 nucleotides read TGTGCCAGCAGCCCTCGACAGGGCGCCTACAATGAGCAGTTCTTC.

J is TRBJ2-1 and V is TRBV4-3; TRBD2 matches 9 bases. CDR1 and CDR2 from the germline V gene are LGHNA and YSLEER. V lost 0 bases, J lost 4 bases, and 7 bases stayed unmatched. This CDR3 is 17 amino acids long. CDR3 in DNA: TGCGCCAGCAGCCAAGAGGGCGGCGGGGGGGCGTACAATGAGCAGTTCTTC. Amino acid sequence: CASSQEGGGGAYNEQFF.

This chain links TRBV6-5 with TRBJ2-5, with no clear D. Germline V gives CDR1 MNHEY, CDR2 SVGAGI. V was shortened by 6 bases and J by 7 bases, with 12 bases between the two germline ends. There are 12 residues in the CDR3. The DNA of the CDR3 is TGTGCCAGCAGAAGGGCCCCAGGGACCCAGTACTTC. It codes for CASRRAPGTQYF.

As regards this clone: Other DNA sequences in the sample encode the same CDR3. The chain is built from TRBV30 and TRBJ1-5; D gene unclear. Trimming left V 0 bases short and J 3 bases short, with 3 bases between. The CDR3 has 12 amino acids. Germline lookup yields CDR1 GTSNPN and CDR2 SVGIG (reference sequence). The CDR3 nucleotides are TGTGCCTGGAGTGTACTCAATCAGCCCCAGCATTTT. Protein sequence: CAWSVLNQPQHF.